The sequence of this T cell receptor beta chain was determined in a study of T cells in Graves' hyperthyroidism and ophthalmopathy. About the study: At the time of initial diagnosis and before any treatment, peripheral blood was collected.

Overall study findings and caveats: In the blood, most expanded thyroid clonotypes above 0.001 appeared as well.

This clonotype was recorded a few times. The target antigen is unknown. Amplified regions were TCR beta CDR3 sequences from RNA transcripts. The HTBI set primed first-round TCR CDR3 RT-PCR. TCRdb ran MiXCR on the multiplex PCR reads and lists one entry per CDR3 protein. The sample records 700,000 or so distinct CDR3 sequences, more than 14% being singletons. Clinical symptoms, serum thyroxine, TRAb, thyroid ultrasound and orbital computed tomography informed diagnoses. From germline, CDR1 is LNHDA and CDR2 SQIVND (reference sequence). V lost 2 bases and J lost 3; bases outside the gene matches: 0. The CDR3 loop spans 13 amino acids.

This TCR was recovered from a woman in her 50s with Graves' ophthalmopathy. This chain links TRBV19 with TRBJ2-5; the match to TRBD2 covers 7 bases. The sequenced material came from blood. For the CDR3, the DNA is TGTGCCAGTAGTATACTAGCGGAAGAGACCCAGTACTTC. Its translation is CASSILAEETQYF.